The 26 T cell receptor beta chains listed next were all sequenced from one sample in a study of blood T cells in healthy people across ages. Primed by a sample-barcoded 5' primer and a J-beta primer mix, a second PCR proceeded for about 6 to 11 cycles. TCRdb passed the 5' RACE reads through MiXCR, listing each CDR3 protein once. The sample holds 600,000 or so distinct CDR3 sequences, more than 45% seen once. Sequencing was carried out using blood. Every receptor here comes from a man aged 80 or over in good health.

V is TRBV28 and J is TRBJ2-7; possibly TRBD1 for D (6 bases). The J call may be incorrect, as the DNA end agrees better with TRBJ2-5. Per germline, CDR1 MDHEN and CDR2 SYDVKM. The CDR3 loop spans 15 amino acids. CDR3: CASGDPGHPVATQYF. The CDR3 coding sequence is TGTGCCAGCGGCGACCCGGGACACCCGGTAGCGACCCAGTACTTC.

The V and J genes are TRBV2 and TRBJ2-3; unclear D gene. The CDR3 runs to 14 residues. Trimming left V 1 base short and J 2 bases short, with 7 bases between. Germline V lookup: CDR1 SNHLY, CDR2 FYNNEI. CDR3 nucleotides: TGTGCCAGCAGTGAAGTGCGACCCACAGATACGCAGTATTTT. Translation gives CASSEVRPTDTQYF.

This clonotype appeared a few times. The chain is built from TRBV29-1 and TRBJ1-1; D unresolved. The CDR3 spans 11 residues. Germline V gene data show CDR1 as SQVTM and CDR2 as ANQGSEA. V lost 4 bases to trimming and J lost 5 bases, with 8 bases between them. The CDR3 DNA reads TGCAGCGTTGCAGTAGGGACTGAAGCTTTCTTT. Translating it yields CSVAVGTEAFF.

Many counts were recorded for this clonotype. This rearrangement joins TRBV27 to TRBJ2-7, with a possible D match to TRBD2 (6 bases). CDR3 length equals 15 residues. With 1 base removed from V and 0 bases from J, the gap between germline ends came to 10 bases. Germline V gives CDR1 MNHEY, CDR2 SMNVEV (reference sequence). Here the CDR3 reads CASSLWAGSSYEQYF. The CDR3 coding sequence is TGTGCCAGCAGTTTATGGGCGGGGAGCTCCTACGAGCAGTACTTC.

This clonotype was seen only a few times. Possible read error: a much larger clone is one base away. This chain connects TRBV7-9 to TRBJ2-1, with 7 nucleotides matching TRBD2. The J call may be in error: the DNA end matches TRBJ2-7 better. The germline V gene encodes CDR1 SEHNR and CDR2 FQNEAQ (reference sequence). CDR3 length equals 15 residues. This CDR3 is CASSLLSGGYNEQYF. The CDR3 coding sequence is TGTGCCAGCAGCTTATTGTCGGGGGGATACAATGAGCAGTACTTC.

The chain has TRBV7-9 and TRBJ1-4; no reliable D call. CDR3 size: 14 residues. Germline values: CDR1 SEHNR, CDR2 FQNEAQ (reference sequence). V was pared by 1 base and J by 8 bases, with 11 bases between. The CDR3 reads CASSLGGREEKLFF. Written as DNA, the CDR3 is TGTGCCAGCAGCTTAGGTGGGCGGGAAGAAAAACTGTTTTTT.

The V and J genes are TRBV25-1 and TRBJ1-4; D perhaps matches TRBD1 (5 bases). V was pared by 4 bases and J by 7 bases, with 19 bases between. CDR3 size: 16 residues. Germline lookup yields CDR1 MGHDK and CDR2 SYGVNS. DNA of the CDR3: TGTGCCAGCAGTGTCCATCTCCAGGGTAGTCGTGAAAAACTGTTTTTT. This gives the protein CASSVHLQGSREKLFF.

This clonotype was detected a few times. This chain uses TRBV20-1 with TRBJ2-1; 10 nucleotides match TRBD2. Germline V gene sequence: CDR1 DFQATT, CDR2 SNEGSKA (reference sequence). This CDR3 region has 15 residues. Trimming took 0 bases from V and 7 from J; bases not matched to a gene: 6. The CDR3 DNA sequence: TGCAGTGCTAGAGATCCTAGCGGGAGTAGGAATGAGCAGTTCTTC. It is translated as CSARDPSGSRNEQFF.

The chain recombines TRBV3-1 with TRBJ2-7; D call uncertain. Trimming left V 0 bases short and J 3 bases short, with 6 bases between. The CDR3 is 13 amino acids. CDR1 is LGHDT, CDR2 YNNKEL, per germline (reference sequence). As DNA, the CDR3 is TGTGCCAGCAGCCAAGATCTCGACTACGAGCAGTACTTC. Encoded protein: CASSQDLDYEQYF.

The table lists this clonotype with a few counts. This chain connects TRBV15 to TRBJ2-7, with 8 nucleotides matching TRBD2. CDR1 is LNHNV, CDR2 YYDKDF, per germline (reference sequence). J gave up 3 bases and V 5 bases, and 6 bases lay outside the gene matches. This CDR3 comprises 14 residues. The CDR3 nucleotides read TGTGCCACCAGCCGACCCACTAGCGGCTACGAGCAGTACTTC. It yields the protein CATSRPTSGYEQYF.

This clonotype was observed many times. This chain joins TRBV15 and TRBJ2-7; 7 bases fit TRBD1. V gave up 3 bases and J gave up 0 bases; unmatched junction bases: 2. The germline gives CDR1 LNHNV, CDR2 YYDKDF (reference sequence). This CDR3 is built from 14 residues. CDR3 DNA: TGTGCCACCAGCAGTGGACAGGACTCCTACGAGCAGTACTTC. It codes for CATSSGQDSYEQYF.

This chain connects TRBV29-1 to TRBJ2-7; the D is unclear. V was trimmed by 3 bases and J by 0 bases, leaving 9 bases between them. The CDR3 has 13 residues. CDR1 and CDR2 (germline): SQVTM, ANQGSEA. The CDR3 reads CSVDTGNSYEQYF. CDR3 bases: TGCAGCGTTGATACCGGAAACTCCTACGAGCAGTACTTC.

The chain links TRBV20-1 to TRBJ2-5, with 7 bases matching TRBD2. TRBJ2-7 matches the DNA end more closely, so the J call is doubtful. The germline V gene has CDR1 DFQATT and CDR2 SNEGSKA (reference sequence). This CDR3 is 13 amino acids long. CDR3 sequence (DNA): TGCAGTGCTAGAGAAGCTAGCGGCGCCGAGCAGTACTTC. This gives the protein CSAREASGAEQYF.

Comment on this clonotype: At one boundary the junction diverges from the germline segment, which might be a read error. The chain links TRBV7-9 to TRBJ2-7; TRBD2 might be the D (5 bases). The CDR3 runs to 14 residues. From germline, CDR1 is SEHNR and CDR2 FQNEAQ (reference sequence). The CDR3: CSSSGPRGPYEQYF. The CDR3 DNA reads as TGTTCCAGCAGCGGCCCAAGAGGGCCGTACGAGCAGTACTTC.

The DNA for the CDR3 is TGTGCCAGCACAGTAGCCGGGAACACCGGGGAGCTGTTTTTT. This translates into CASTVAGNTGELFF. The chain is built from TRBV28 and TRBJ2-2; no clear D gene. Germline-derived CDR1 and CDR2 are MDHEN and SYDVKM. This CDR3 spans 14 amino acids. V was clipped by 7 bases and J by 1 base, with 10 bases between them.

The CDR3 protein is CASSQEAYETRGYNSPLHF. The CDR3 DNA reads TGCGCCAGCAGCCAAGAAGCTTATGAGACTCGAGGCTATAATTCACCCCTCCACTTT. The chain recombines TRBV4-3 with TRBJ1-6, with D unclear. Between the trimmed V and J ends, which lost 0 bases and 3 bases, there was a span of 18 bases. CDR1 and CDR2 (germline): LGHNA, YSLEER. The CDR3 extends over 19 amino acids.

For the CDR3, the DNA is TGTGCCAGCAAGGGGAACTATAATTCACCCCTCCACTTT. Amino acids: CASKGNYNSPLHF. The chain employs TRBV18 and TRBJ1-6; a possible D gene is TRBD1 (5 bases). The length of the CDR3 is 13 residues. V lost 8 bases and J lost 3, with 8 bases in between. Per the germline V gene, CDR1 is KGHSH and CDR2 is LQKENI.

This clonotype has just a few counts. V and J are TRBV5-1 and TRBJ2-5; TRBD2 agrees at 9 bases. The CDR3 runs to 14 residues. V shed 6 bases and J 2 bases; nucleotides not matched to a gene: 5. CDR1 is SGHRS, CDR2 YFSETQ, per germline. The CDR3 nucleotides read TGCGCCAGCAAAGATGGACTAGCGCAAGAGACCCAGTACTTC. It encodes CASKDGLAQETQYF.

This clonotype showed up just a few times. This chain connects TRBV5-1 to TRBJ2-5, with a tentative D call TRBD2 (5 bases). The V gene lost 4 bases and the J gene lost 2 bases, with 12 bases spanning the gap. The CDR3 is 14 residues long. CDR1 is SGHRS and CDR2 is YFSETQ in the germline V gene. The CDR3 protein is CASSPVEDQETQYF. The CDR3 region has the DNA TGCGCCAGCAGCCCCGTGGAGGATCAAGAGACCCAGTACTTC.

Notes on this clonotype: This sequence may be a read error, since a much larger clone differs from it by one base. The J gene is TRBJ2-4, the V gene TRBV20-1; 8 bases are a match to TRBD1. Germline V gives CDR1 DFQATT, CDR2 SNEGSKA (reference sequence). The trim removed 7 bases at V and 13 bases at J, leaving 15 bases unmatched. The CDR3 covers 13 residues. The CDR3 coding sequence is TGCAGTGTTGACGACAGGGGCCTTGGGGAGCAGTACTTC. It yields the protein CSVDDRGLGEQYF.

The chain recombines TRBV6-2 or TRBV6-3 with TRBJ2-7; 7 bases are shared with TRBD2. With the DNA end fitting TRBJ2-5 better, the J assignment may be wrong. The germline CDR1 and CDR2 sequences are MNHEY and SVGEGT. The CDR3 length is 15 residues. CDR3 sequence (DNA): TGTGCCAGCAGTAGCCGGGGGGAGAGTAGAGAGACCCAGTACTTC. The encoded protein is CASSSRGESRETQYF.

This clonotype has a handful of counts. The J gene is TRBJ2-7, the V gene TRBV4-2, with unresolved D. The CDR3 consists of 15 residues. Germline CDR1 reads LGHNA; CDR2 reads YNFKEQ. With 0 bases removed from V and 3 bases from J, the gap between germline ends came to 12 bases. The CDR3 nucleotides read TGTGCCAGCAGCCAAGATCCGGTAGTAGGCTACGAGCAGTACTTC. Protein sequence: CASSQDPVVGYEQYF.

The chain recombines TRBV28 with TRBJ1-5; TRBD1 matches at 11 bases. The CDR3 is 15 residues long. V lost 5 bases, J lost 5 bases, and 5 bases stayed unmatched. Germline-derived CDR1 and CDR2 are MDHEN and SYDVKM. CDR3 region: CASSQPGQGDQPQHF. In nucleotides, the CDR3 is TGTGCCAGCAGTCAACCGGGACAGGGGGATCAGCCCCAGCATTTT.

The chain combines TRBV27 with TRBJ1-6; 7 nucleotides agree with TRBD1. Germline values: CDR1 MNHEY, CDR2 SMNVEV (reference sequence). V shed 3 bases, J shed 6 bases, and the junction held 17 bases outside the gene matches. CDR3 length equals 19 residues. CDR3 in DNA: TGTGCCAGCAGTTTCGCCGGGACAGACTATACGAGGCCTAATTCACCCCTCCACTTT. Amino acids: CASSFAGTDYTRPNSPLHF.

This clonotype was recorded a few times. This sequence may be a read error, since a much larger clone differs from it by one base. The CDR3 loop is CASSPEDEQYF. The CDR3 bases are TGTGCCAGCAGCCCTGAGGATGAGCAGTACTTC. This sequence joins TRBV6-6 and TRBJ2-5; D uncertain. Trimming cost V 6 bases and J 11 bases, with 13 bases left between them. Germline lookup yields CDR1 MNHNY and CDR2 SVGAGI (reference sequence). CDR3 size: 11 residues.

This clonotype was seen only a few times. V and J are TRBV9 and TRBJ2-7; the D gene is possibly TRBD2 (6 bases). The V gene lost 1 base and the J gene lost 4 bases, with 12 bases spanning the gap. Per the germline V gene, CDR1 is SGDLS and CDR2 is YYNGEE. This CDR3 contains 14 residues. The CDR3 bases are TGTGCCAGCAGCGTAAGTCCCGGGAGTTACGAGCAGTACTTC. Translating gives CASSVSPGSYEQYF. Using reference TRBV9 and TRBJ2-7 for the parts outside the CDR3, the full variable domain is DSGVTQTPKHLITATGQRVTLRCSPRSGDLSVYWYQQSLDQGLQFLIQYYNGEERAKGNILERFSAQQFPDLHSELNLSSLELGDSALYFCASSVSPGSYEQYFGPGTRLTVT.